This T cell receptor (beta chain) stems from a study of vaccination effects on CD4 cells after COVID-19. Remarks on this clone: No antigen is known for it.

Method: immunoSEQ multiplex PCR; TCRdb's copy keeps in-frame clones and lacks some. This sample carries about 65,000 clones, less than 85% of them seen once, and the ten largest clones take approximately 2.8%. Antigen-specific CD4+ T cells expanded by the ViraFEST assay with viral peptide pools were then sequenced. CD4+ T cells were isolated after roughly nine days of culture. Vaccine recipients lacked prior SARS-CoV-2 infection and had negative nucleocapsid antibodies. With 4 bases removed from V and 4 bases from J, the gap between germline ends came to 7 bases. The germline V gene encodes CDR1 WNHNN and CDR2 SYGVQD (reference sequence). This CDR3 is built from 13 residues.

The sample consisted of CD4+ T cells from PBMCs cultured with HCoV-NL63 spike peptides, taken before COVID-19 vaccination. This clonotype originated in a human donor who received a COVID-19 vaccine. This chain joins TRBV10-1 and TRBJ2-2; D gene ambiguous. The CDR3 DNA reads TGCGCCAGCAGTGCTGACACCACCGGGGAGCTGTTTTTT. This codes for CASSADTTGELFF.